The 13 T cell receptor beta chains below all came from one sample that was sequenced in a study of persistence of HIV-infected CD4 T cells. Cells were stimulated with CMV-infected fibroblast lysates at approximately 10 ug/mL. CD40L/CD69 double-negative CD45RO-high memory CD4+ T cells were collected. The immunoSEQ assay was version 4, run in survey mode. Produced via immunoSEQ multiplex PCR; TCRdb's table is partial and in-frame only. The table lists under 40,000 clones, 82% of them singletons. No antigen is known for these receptors. The material was CD4+ T cells sorted from PBMCs after roughly 17-hour stimulation, obtained from a patient who received antiretroviral therapy. All receptors derive from an adult woman with HIV who was CMV-seropositive.

This sequence joins TRBV30 and TRBJ1-2, with TRBD1 matching 9 bases. The CDR3 totals 13 residues. The V segment lost 5 bases and the J segment 5 bases; nucleotides outside the gene matches: 6. The germline V gene encodes CDR1 GTSNPN and CDR2 SVGIG (reference sequence). The CDR3 bases are TGTGCCTGGGATAGGACAGGGGTTTATGGCTACACCTTC. Protein: CAWDRTGVYGYTF.

This clone occurred once. This chain links TRBV27 with TRBJ2-7; D gene unclear. Trimming removed 2 bases from V and 3 bases from J, with 11 bases in between. Germline values: CDR1 MNHEY, CDR2 SMNVEV (reference sequence). This CDR3 is 14 amino acids long. The CDR3 sequence: CASSLAPGVYEQYF. The CDR3 coding sequence is TGTGCCAGCAGTTTAGCACCCGGCGTCTACGAGCAGTACTTC.

The chain links TRBV6-2 or TRBV6-3 to TRBJ1-1; 8 nucleotides align to TRBD1. J was trimmed by 1 base and V by 5 bases; bases with no gene match: 3. The CDR3 is 14 amino acids. Germline CDR1 MNHEY, CDR2 SVGEGT. DNA of the CDR3: TGTGCCAGCAGTCCGGGACAGGAGAACACTGAAGCTTTCTTT. Translated, it gives CASSPGQENTEAFF.

This sequence joins TRBV5-1 and TRBJ1-2; 8 bases map to TRBD1. J lost 4 bases, V lost 0 bases, and 11 bases had no gene match. Germline-derived CDR1 and CDR2 are SGHRS and YFSETQ. The CDR3 loop spans 17 amino acids. The CDR3 reads CASSLAAQGAVGYGYTF. The CDR3 DNA is TGCGCCAGCAGCTTGGCCGCTCAGGGGGCCGTCGGCTATGGCTACACCTTC. Full variable domain (outside the CDR3, taken from reference TRBV5-1 and TRBJ1-2): KAGVTQTPRYLIKTRGQQVTLSCSPISGHRSVSWYQQTPGQGLQFLFEYFSETQRNKGNFPGRFSGRQFSNSRSEMNVSTLELGDSALYLCASSLAAQGAVGYGYTFGSGTRLTVV.

The chain carries TRBV19 and TRBJ1-2; perhaps TRBD1 as D (5 bases). The germline gives CDR1 LNHDA, CDR2 SQIVND (reference sequence). This CDR3 has 15 amino acids. The V end lost 5 bases, the J end lost 5 bases, and 18 bases lay between the germline ends. CDR3 amino acids: CASSAQEGLSYGYTF. The CDR3 DNA follows: TGTGCCAGTAGTGCACAGGAGGGCCTAAGTTATGGCTACACCTTC.

The chain combines TRBV4-1 with TRBJ1-4, with 9 bases matching TRBD1. CDR1 and CDR2 from the germline V gene are MGHRA and YSYEKL. The V segment lost 6 bases and the J segment 8 bases; nucleotides outside the gene matches: 10. The CDR3 contains 15 residues. The CDR3 DNA is TGCGCCAGCAGAAAACAGGGGGCCTTGGCGGAAAAACTGTTTTTT. Amino acids: CASRKQGALAEKLFF.

This chain links TRBV5-4 with TRBJ2-3, with TRBD2 identical over 12 bases. The CDR3 covers 15 residues. CDR1 and CDR2 (germline): SGHNT, YYREEE (reference sequence). V lost 4 bases, J lost 3 bases, and 3 bases stayed unmatched. This CDR3 reads CASSPTSGRTDTQYF. CDR3 coding DNA: TGTGCCAGCAGCCCGACTAGCGGGAGAACAGATACGCAGTATTTT. Full variable domain (rest looked up from reference TRBV5-4 and TRBJ2-3): ETGVTQSPTHLIKTRGQQVTLRCSSQSGHNTVSWYQQALGQGPQFIFQYYREEENGRGNFPPRFSGLQFPNYSSELNVNALELDDSALYLCASSPTSGRTDTQYFGPGTRLTVL.

V and J are TRBV7-2 and TRBJ2-5; no clear D. V lost 4 bases and J lost 7, with 13 bases in between. The CDR3 contains 13 residues. CDR1 and CDR2 (germline): SGHTA, FQGNSA. CDR3 in amino acids: CASSSGVLGTQYF. The CDR3 coding sequence is TGTGCCAGCAGCTCCGGAGTTTTGGGGACCCAGTACTTC.

The chain couples TRBV6-5 to TRBJ2-7, with a weak D call TRBD2 (5 bases). Germline CDR1 and CDR2: MNHEY and SVGAGI. V was trimmed by 7 bases and J by 3 bases, leaving 10 bases between them. There are 12 residues in the CDR3. In DNA form, the CDR3 reads TGTGCCAGCAACCGAGGGTTCTACGAGCAGTACTTC. Its translation is CASNRGFYEQYF.

The chain joins TRBV27 to TRBJ2-3; tentative D call: TRBD1 (6 bases). CDR3 length: 14 amino acids. The V gene's germline CDR1 is MNHEY and CDR2 SMNVEV (reference sequence). Trimming took off 3 bases at V and 4 bases at J, with 11 bases between the two ends. The CDR3 reads CASSFVRTADTQYF. The CDR3 DNA reads as TGTGCCAGCAGTTTCGTCCGGACAGCAGATACGCAGTATTTT.

The J gene is TRBJ1-2, the V gene TRBV7-8; a weak D match, TRBD1 (6 bases). The CDR3 is made up of 13 amino acids. Trimming cost V 6 bases and J 8 bases, with 16 bases left between them. The V gene's germline CDR1 is SGHVS and CDR2 FQNEAQ. Here the CDR3 reads CASRLTGSRGYTF. The CDR3 DNA is TGTGCCAGCAGATTAACAGGGTCGAGGGGCTACACCTTC. Full variable domain (rest looked up from reference TRBV7-8 and TRBJ1-2): GAGVSQSPRYKVAKRGQDVALRCDPISGHVSLFWYQQALGQGPEFLTYFQNEAQLDKSGLPSDRFFAERPEGSVSTLKIQRTQQEDSAVYLCASRLTGSRGYTFGSGTRLTVV.

V usage is TRBV27 and J usage is TRBJ2-7; 9 bases are shared with TRBD1. The germline V gene encodes CDR1 MNHEY and CDR2 SMNVEV (reference sequence). The CDR3 runs 15 residues. Trimming took 0 bases from V and 7 from J; bases not matched to a gene: 7. The CDR3 region has the DNA TGTGCCAGCAGTTTATCGTTGGGACAGGGCGGGGAGCAGTACTTC. Residues: CASSLSLGQGGEQYF.

This chain joins TRBV5-5 and TRBJ2-5; the match to TRBD1 covers 8 bases. The CDR3 is 15 residues long. Germline CDR1 reads SGHKS; CDR2 reads YYEKEE (reference sequence). After removal of 0 bases from V and 4 bases from J, the junction contained 5 bases not matched to a gene. CDR3 DNA sequence: TGTGCCAGCAGCTTGGAGGTACAGGGGGGAGAGACCCAGTACTTC. It is translated as CASSLEVQGGETQYF.